What follows describes a single T cell receptor (beta chain). There are many counts of this clonotype. Its antigen is unknown. No clone much larger than this one lies a single base away; base qualities are absent. The sample was run on an Illumina NovaSeq 6000. TCRalpha and TCRbeta cDNA libraries were built by 5'RACE with constant-segment primers, adding sample barcodes and unique molecular identifiers. RNA was extracted from every sample with Trizol reagent. Amplification of the libraries took two PCR steps, and the second step added a second sample barcode plus Illumina TruSeq adapters. The libraries were sequenced on an Illumina NovaSeq using 2 x 150 bp paired-end reads. As for the authors' bioinformatics: Reads were demultiplexed and collapsed into UMI-guided consensus sequences with migec v1.2.7. Using mixcr v2.1.11, the UMI consensuses were aligned to TRA and TRB V and J templates and assembled into clonotypes. A clonotype was counted as expanded or contracted only if both edgeR and NoisET called the change significant, with noise models trained on biological replicates. For edgeR calls, the cutoffs were a false discovery rate-adjusted p below 0.01 and a log2 fold-change threshold of 1. As an exploratory analysis of dynamics, max-normalized trajectories of the 1000 most abundant clonotypes were examined by PCA with hierarchical clustering. Separately sequenced CD4+ and CD8+ repertoires were used to assign the CD4 or CD8 phenotype of responding clones. TCRdb cleaned the public reads at Q25 with fastp, built clones with MiXCR and kept in-frame beta chains. Identical CDR3 proteins give one entry, which carries the most common genes and DNA. TCRdb, not the original authors, processed these V and J calls. This sample has about 140,000 distinct CDR3 sequences in its table, and around 15% of those were observed once. The top ten constitute less than 30% of the sample.

These data originate in a study of T-cell memory formation after mild COVID-19 (dated by TCRdb to about 2021). In the study overall: TCR sequence clusters from the two donors were found to be largely donor specific. The cohort comprised two young, previously healthy adult volunteers, one female and one male. Longitudinal TCRalpha and TCRbeta repertoire sequencing tracked T-cell clones expanding and contracting after mild COVID-19 in a couple of donors.

What the research found in general, with its limitations: Contracting CD4+ clones appeared mostly in the CM and EM memory subsets, whereas CD8+ clones were enriched in EMRA. Whether the second-wave clones peaking on day 37 were SARS-CoV-2 specific was not confirmed. Only two mild cases were covered in the study, and larger cohorts including severe cases with pre-infection samples were considered necessary. Some responding clones were found in pre-infection memory, which suggests that pre-existing cross-reactive memory T cells took part in the SARS-CoV-2 response. Clones that contracted from day 15 to 85 showed balanced CD4/CD8 phenotypes, whereas a second wave of clones that expanded from day 15 to 37 leaned towards CD4+.

Ficoll-Paque density gradient centrifugation was the method used to isolate PBMCs. Trimming removed 4 bases from V and 0 bases from J, leaving 22 bases between the germline ends. Spanning cysteine to phenylalanine, the CDR3 consists of 18 amino acids. Just the 54-base CDR3 DNA is kept, in frame starting at base 1. Looking up the germline V gene yields CDR1 MGHDK and CDR2 SYGVNS. The sequencing input was PBMCs or a T cell subset sorted from them (not recorded which). The clonotype originates from an adult woman who had mild COVID-19 (a few samples of this study predate the infection). The sample titles of this study are shuffled in the database, so cell type and time point are left out; the donor was told from shared clones. The V gene is TRBV25-1 and the J gene is TRBJ2-7; the D gene is possibly TRBD1, with 5 bases matching. The DNA sequence reads TGTGCCAGCAGTGCGACTCCGATCGACAGTGTCAGCTCCTACGAGCAGTACTTC. This gives the protein CASSATPIDSVSSYEQYF.